This T cell receptor beta chain stems from a study of T cell responses to AZD1222 COVID-19 vaccine. Overall study results and limits: Nearly half of the spike-specific TCRs reportedly recognize variant regions that carry no mutations. Donor demographics were predominantly white British with a female majority; clonal diversity may be underestimated. No repertoire was sampled before or during the peak T cell response, only after it.

The germline CDR1 and CDR2 sequences are MDHEN and SYDVKM. With 7 bases clipped from V and 7 bases from J, the junction kept 8 bases outside the gene matches. CDR3 length equals 14 residues. As concerns this clone: The antigen is unknown.

TCRdb keeps only in-frame clones here, not all; method: immunoSEQ multiplex PCR. Among about 150,000 clones listed, roughly 90% were seen once. This material consisted of peripheral blood, taken 28 days after the second AZD1222 dose. The chain carries TRBV28 and TRBJ1-5; 9 positions match TRBD1. This sequence originates from an adult who received the AZD1222 COVID-19 vaccine. Written as DNA, the CDR3 is TGTGCCAGCACAGGGACAGGGAGTTGGCAGCCCCAGCATTTT. Its protein is CASTGTGSWQPQHF.